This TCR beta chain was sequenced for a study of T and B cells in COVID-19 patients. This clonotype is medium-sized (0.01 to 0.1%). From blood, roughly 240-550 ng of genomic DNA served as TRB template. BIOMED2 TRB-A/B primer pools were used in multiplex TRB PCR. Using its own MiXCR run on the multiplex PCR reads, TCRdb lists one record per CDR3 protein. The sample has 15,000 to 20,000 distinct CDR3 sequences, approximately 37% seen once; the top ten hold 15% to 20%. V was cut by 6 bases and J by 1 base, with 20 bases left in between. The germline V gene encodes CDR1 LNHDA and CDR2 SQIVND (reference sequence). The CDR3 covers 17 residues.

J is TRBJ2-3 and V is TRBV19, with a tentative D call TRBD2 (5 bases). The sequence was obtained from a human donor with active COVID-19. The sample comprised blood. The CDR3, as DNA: TGTGCCAGTAGCGCCGGTGCAAGTGAGGGCCGCACAGATACGCAGTATTTT. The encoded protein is CASSAGASEGRTDTQYF.